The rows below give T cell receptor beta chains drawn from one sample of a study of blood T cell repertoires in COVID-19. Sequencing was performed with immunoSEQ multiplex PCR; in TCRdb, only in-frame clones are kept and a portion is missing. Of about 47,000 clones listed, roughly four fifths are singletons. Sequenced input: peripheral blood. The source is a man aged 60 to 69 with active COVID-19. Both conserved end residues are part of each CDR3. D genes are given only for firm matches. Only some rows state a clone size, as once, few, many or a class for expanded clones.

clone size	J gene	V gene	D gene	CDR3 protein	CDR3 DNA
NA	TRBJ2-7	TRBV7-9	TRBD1	CASSRDRSYEQYF	TGTGCCAGCTCCCGGGACAGGTCCTACGAGCAGTACTTC
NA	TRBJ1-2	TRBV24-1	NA	CATSESGVGYTF	TGTGCCACCAGTGAGTCAGGGGTAGGCTACACCTTC
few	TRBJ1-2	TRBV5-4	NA	CASSPGTPGGANYGYTF	TGTGCCAGCAGCCCGGGGACTCCTGGGGGAGCGAACTATGGCTACACCTTC
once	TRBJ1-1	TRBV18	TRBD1	CASSPRDRNTEAFF	TGTGCCAGCTCACCACGGGACAGAAACACTGAAGCTTTCTTT
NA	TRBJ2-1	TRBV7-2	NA	CASSLTYNEQFF	TGTGCCAGCAGCTTAACATACAATGAGCAGTTCTTC
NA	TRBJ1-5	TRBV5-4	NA	CASSYGTPNSNQPQHF	TGTGCCAGCAGCTACGGGACACCCAATAGCAATCAGCCCCAGCATTTT
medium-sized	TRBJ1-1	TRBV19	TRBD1	CASSSRQGAERTAFF	TGTGCCAGTAGTTCACGACAGGGGGCGGAGCGCACAGCTTTCTTT
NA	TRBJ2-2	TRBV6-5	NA	CASTGTPDTGELFF	TGTGCCAGCACCGGGACTCCCGACACCGGGGAGCTGTTTTTT
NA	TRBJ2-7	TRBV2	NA	CASSDAGRQYF	TGTGCCAGCAGTGACGCGGGTCGGCAGTACTTC
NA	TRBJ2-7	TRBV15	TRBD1	CATSRRDRDLGQYF	TGTGCCACCAGCCGCCGGGACAGGGATTTGGGGCAGTACTTC
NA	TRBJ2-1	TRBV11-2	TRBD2	CASTVTAGSSYNEQFF	TGTGCCAGCACCGTTACAGCGGGAAGCTCCTACAATGAGCAGTTCTTC
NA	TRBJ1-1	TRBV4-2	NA	CASSPGGRTEAFF	TGTGCCAGCAGCCCCGGGGGACGGACTGAAGCTTTCTTT
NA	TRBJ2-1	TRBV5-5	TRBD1	CASSLDRGHTYNEQFF	TGTGCCAGCAGCTTGGACAGGGGGCATACCTACAATGAGCAGTTCTTC
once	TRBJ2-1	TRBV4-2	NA	CASSHYRDRRSYNEQFF	TGTGCCAGCAGCCACTACAGGGACCGACGCTCCTACAATGAGCAGTTCTTC
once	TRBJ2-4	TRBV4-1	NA	CASSQLALTKNIQYF	TGCGCCAGCAGCCAACTAGCATTAACCAAAAACATTCAGTACTTC
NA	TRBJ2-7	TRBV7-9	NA	CASSPIARDYEQYF	TGTGCCAGCAGCCCCATCGCCCGGGACTACGAGCAGTACTTC
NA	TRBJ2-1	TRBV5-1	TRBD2	CASSLGTSANEQFF	TGCGCCAGCAGCTTGGGGACTAGCGCAAATGAGCAGTTCTTC
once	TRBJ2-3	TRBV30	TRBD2	CAWSLAGADTQYF	TGTGCCTGGAGTTTAGCGGGAGCAGATACGCAGTATTTT
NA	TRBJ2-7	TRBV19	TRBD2	CASSPGTSGNYEQYF	TGTGCCAGTAGTCCCGGGACTAGCGGGAACTACGAGCAGTACTTC
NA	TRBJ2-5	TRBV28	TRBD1	CASSTLDRGGETQYF	TGTGCCAGCAGCACACTGGACAGGGGGGGAGAGACCCAGTACTTC